The 24 T cell receptor beta chains below come from one sample, sequenced in a study of control samples from healthy donors and cancer patients. Sequencing used immunoSEQ multiplex PCR; TCRdb keeps in-frame clones, though not all of them. Of some 120,000 clones listed, 85% to 95% are singletons. The sequenced material came from PBMCs. Every receptor here comes from an elderly man with head and neck cancer.

The chain recombines TRBV3-1 (or the pseudogene TRBV3-2) with TRBJ2-3; D not resolved. Germline CDR1 reads LGHDT; CDR2 reads YNNKEL (reference sequence). The CDR3 contains 11 residues. V lost 3 bases, J lost 6 bases, and 4 bases lay in between. CDR3 DNA: TGTGCCAGCAGCCAGGGGGATACGCAGTATTTT. As protein: CASSQGDTQYF.

The DNA for the CDR3 is TGTGCCAGCAGCTTGGCCACGGGGGGAGAGACCCAGTACTTC. Translation gives CASSLATGGETQYF. The rearrangement joins TRBV5-5 to TRBJ2-5; 7 bases align to TRBD2. The V and J ends lost 0 bases and 4 bases, in that order; junction bases with no gene match: 3. This CDR3 has 14 amino acids. Germline CDR1 reads SGHKS; CDR2 reads YYEKEE (reference sequence).

There are a few counts of this clone. The J gene is TRBJ1-6, the V gene TRBV6-1; D possibly corresponds to TRBD1 (5 bases). The CDR3 has 17 residues. V was trimmed by 2 bases and J by 0 bases, leaving 11 bases between them. Per the germline V gene, CDR1 is MNHNS and CDR2 is SASEGT. CDR3 in DNA: TGTGCCAGCAGTGAATTGGACATGAGCTCCTATAATTCACCCCTCCACTTT. Residues: CASSELDMSSYNSPLHF.

V gene TRBV4-3 combines with J gene TRBJ2-2, with TRBD2 matching 10 bases. In germline, CDR1 is LGHNA, CDR2 YSLEER. The V gene end was trimmed by 4 bases and the J gene end by 5 bases; junction bases not matched to a gene: 1. The CDR3 runs to 14 residues. Here the CDR3 reads CASSLSGGTGELFF. Written as DNA, the CDR3 is TGCGCCAGCAGCCTTAGCGGGGGGACCGGGGAGCTGTTTTTT.

This clone was seen a handful of times. The rearrangement links TRBV19 to TRBJ2-1; 9 bases are a match to TRBD2. The junction had 5 bases not matched to a gene; V was cut back by 1 base and J by 7 bases. The CDR3 runs to 15 residues. Per germline, CDR1 LNHDA and CDR2 SQIVND (reference sequence). CDR3 amino acids: CASSIGGLAGNEQFF. Written as DNA, the CDR3 is TGTGCCAGTAGTATAGGGGGACTAGCTGGAAATGAGCAGTTCTTC.

The chain recombines TRBV3-1 (or the pseudogene TRBV3-2) with TRBJ2-5; 10 bases are a match to TRBD2. CDR1 is LGHDT and CDR2 is YNNKEL in the germline V gene (reference sequence). Losses at the gene ends were 2 bases for V and 5 bases for J; bases not matched to a gene: 11. The CDR3 is made up of 17 amino acids. The CDR3 region is CASSQNPSGGAGETQYF. DNA of the CDR3: TGTGCCAGCAGCCAAAACCCCAGCGGGGGGGCTGGGGAGACCCAGTACTTC.

This clone was counted between two and nine times. DNA of the CDR3: TGTGCCAGCAGTCCCTTTGCCCGGGCGGAAGCTTTCTTT. The encoded protein is CASSPFARAEAFF. The J gene is TRBJ1-1, the V gene TRBV6-4; D not resolved. This CDR3 region has 13 residues. Germline V CDR1 and CDR2: MRHNA, SNTAGT. Trimming took off 5 bases at V and 8 bases at J, with 15 bases between the two ends.

This clone was detected once. Within the sample, other DNA sequences also encode this same CDR3. The chain joins TRBV5-1 to TRBJ2-5, with D perhaps given as TRBD1 or TRBD2 (5 bases each). CDR3 size: 13 residues. CDR1 is SGHRS, CDR2 YFSETQ, per germline. The V end was cut by 0 bases, the J end by 5 bases, with 8 bases between. The CDR3 loop is CASSLGGEETQYF. DNA for the CDR3: TGCGCCAGCAGCTTGGGAGGGGAGGAGACCCAGTACTTC.

The chain uses TRBV18 and TRBJ1-6; the D is unclear. Germline values: CDR1 KGHSH, CDR2 LQKENI. The CDR3 totals 13 residues. The V end lost 2 bases, the J end lost 10 bases, and 9 bases lay between the germline ends. The CDR3 here is CASSPGNQSPLHF. The CDR3 bases are TGTGCCAGCTCACCAGGGAACCAATCACCCCTCCACTTT.

This chain joins TRBV19 and TRBJ2-2, with TRBD1 matching over 8 bases. The V gene end was trimmed by 5 bases and the J gene end by 1 base; junction bases not matched to a gene: 6. The CDR3 contains 16 residues. From germline, CDR1 is LNHDA and CDR2 SQIVND (reference sequence). For the CDR3, the DNA is TGTGCCAGTAGTCCACGGACAGGGCTGAACACCGGGGAGCTGTTTTTT. Encoded protein: CASSPRTGLNTGELFF.

The V call is TRBV27, the J call TRBJ2-5; TRBD2 matches at 7 bases. The CDR3 spans 14 residues. The J segment lost 4 bases and the V segment lost 4 bases, leaving 6 bases of the junction unmatched. CDR1 is MNHEY and CDR2 is SMNVEV in the germline V gene (reference sequence). The CDR3 DNA reads as TGTGCCAGCAGTTCCCGCGGGAGCGGAGAGACCCAGTACTTC. It codes for CASSSRGSGETQYF.

The V and J genes are TRBV5-1 and TRBJ2-6; D is perhaps TRBD1 (5 bases). Germline V CDR1 and CDR2: SGHRS, YFSETQ. The CDR3 extends over 16 amino acids. The V and J ends lost 4 bases and 2 bases respectively, with 13 bases between them. The CDR3 reads CASSMLPGTGANVLTF. The CDR3 DNA is TGCGCCAGCAGCATGTTACCAGGGACTGGGGCCAACGTCCTGACTTTC.

The rearrangement joins TRBV14 to TRBJ2-4; 8 bases agree with TRBD2. Germline V lookup: CDR1 SGHDN, CDR2 FVKESK. CDR3 length: 14 amino acids. J was trimmed by 6 bases and V by 4 bases; bases with no gene match: 5. CDR3 nucleotides: TGTGCCAGCAGCCGGCGGGGGGCGAGAAACATTCAGTACTTC. Amino acid sequence: CASSRRGARNIQYF.

This sequence joins TRBV19 and TRBJ2-5, with D perhaps TRBD1 (6 bases). This CDR3 has 14 residues. V was trimmed by 4 bases and J by 4 bases, leaving 13 bases between them. Germline CDR1 and CDR2: LNHDA and SQIVND (reference sequence). The CDR3 spells CASSTAGVPETQYF. CDR3 DNA sequence: TGTGCCAGTAGTACGGCAGGGGTGCCAGAGACCCAGTACTTC. Supplemented by reference TRBV19 and TRBJ2-5, the full variable domain reads DGGITQSPKYLFRKEGQNVTLSCEQNLNHDAMYWYRQDPGQGLRLIYYSQIVNDFQKGDIAEGYSVSREKKESFPLTVTSAQKNPTAFYLCASSTAGVPETQYFGPGTRLLVL.

The V call is TRBV5-6, the J call TRBJ1-6; D might be TRBD1 (5 bases). Trimming removed 3 bases at V and 10 bases at J, with 14 bases between. The CDR3 runs 14 residues. CDR1 and CDR2 (germline): SGHDT, YYEEEE. The DNA of the CDR3 is TGTGCCAGCAGCTACGGGACGGGAGGCTCACCCCTCCACTTT. Encoded protein: CASSYGTGGSPLHF.

The chain employs TRBV6-1 and TRBJ1-1; 11 bases are a match to TRBD1. Trimming cost V 4 bases and J 0 bases; bases outside gene matches: 10. The CDR3 covers 18 residues. The germline V gene encodes CDR1 MNHNS and CDR2 SASEGT. The CDR3 sequence: CASSGPFWDRGLNTEAFF. Written as DNA, the CDR3 is TGTGCCAGCAGTGGGCCCTTTTGGGACAGGGGGTTGAACACTGAAGCTTTCTTT.

The V gene is TRBV13, the J gene TRBJ2-3; 10 nucleotides align to TRBD2. Per germline, CDR1 PRHDT and CDR2 FYEKMQ (reference sequence). The CDR3 totals 19 residues. Unmatched junction bases numbered 13, after V lost 1 base and J lost 3 bases. CDR3 bases: TGTGCCAGCAGCTTAGAGGTAGCGGGAGGTCCCCAAGGTACAGATACGCAGTATTTT. Amino acids: CASSLEVAGGPQGTDTQYF. The full variable domain, in which reference TRBV13 and TRBJ2-3 provide the parts outside the CDR3, is AAGVIQSPRHLIKEKRETATLKCYPIPRHDTVYWYQQGPGQDPQFLISFYEKMQSDKGSIPDRFSAQQFSDYHSELNMSSLELGDSALYFCASSLEVAGGPQGTDTQYFGPGTRLTVL.

The chain employs TRBV5-1 and TRBJ1-1; D call uncertain. Germline-derived CDR1 and CDR2 are SGHRS and YFSETQ. Trimming removed 7 bases from V and 1 base from J, with 20 bases in between. This CDR3 spans 16 amino acids. CDR3 loop: CASRPGGRRTNTEAFF. DNA of the CDR3: TGCGCCAGCCGCCCCGGTGGTAGACGGACGAACACTGAAGCTTTCTTT.

This clone appeared a single time. The chain couples TRBV27 to TRBJ2-7; TRBD1 matches at 8 bases. With V trimmed by 6 bases and J by 1 base, 8 bases remained unmatched. The CDR3 has 15 amino acids. Germline lookup yields CDR1 MNHEY and CDR2 SMNVEV (reference sequence). The CDR3 spells CASRGTRDRSYEQYF. The CDR3 DNA sequence: TGTGCCAGCAGGGGAACCCGGGACAGGTCCTACGAGCAGTACTTC.

V and J are TRBV19 and TRBJ1-2; D possibly corresponds to TRBD1 (5 bases). The CDR3 is 13 residues long. Per germline, CDR1 LNHDA and CDR2 SQIVND (reference sequence). V was clipped by 8 bases and J by 4 bases, with 14 bases between them. The CDR3 loop reads CASGDRGTYGYTF. In DNA form, the CDR3 reads TGTGCCAGTGGGGACCGTGGAACCTATGGCTACACCTTC.

This chain connects TRBV2 to TRBJ2-7; 15 positions agree with TRBD2. CDR3 length: 24 amino acids. Germline CDR1 reads SNHLY; CDR2 reads FYNNEI. Trimming took 5 bases from V and 5 from J; bases not matched to a gene: 31. This chain's CDR3 is CASSKKGPGLAGGIILPSPHEQYF. For the CDR3, the DNA is TGTGCCAGCAGTAAAAAGGGACCTGGACTAGCGGGAGGGATAATTCTTCCGAGTCCCCACGAGCAGTACTTC.

This chain joins TRBV7-2 and TRBJ2-5; D is uncertain. The germline V gene encodes CDR1 SGHTA and CDR2 FQGNSA. Deletions cut 1 base from V and 3 bases from J, with 6 bases between. CDR3 size: 13 residues. The CDR3 sequence is CASSLGRKETQYF. CDR3 sequence (DNA): TGTGCCAGCAGCTTAGGGAGAAAAGAGACCCAGTACTTC.

This rearrangement joins TRBV12-3 or TRBV12-4 to TRBJ1-1; weak D call: TRBD1 (6 bases). Trimming took 6 bases from V and 8 from J, leaving 10 bases between them. The CDR3 has 11 residues. CDR3 nucleotides: TGTGCCAGCAGAAACAGGGAAGAAGCTTTCTTT. This encodes CASRNREEAFF.

The rearrangement joins TRBV7-9 to TRBJ2-7, with 7 nucleotides matching TRBD1. Losses at the gene ends were 5 bases for V and 3 bases for J; bases not matched to a gene: 7. Germline V gene lookup returns CDR1 SEHNR and CDR2 FQNEAQ (reference sequence). CDR3 length: 14 residues. CDR3 sequence (DNA): TGTGCCAGCAGCCCGAGGGACAGATACTACGAGCAGTACTTC. Its protein product is CASSPRDRYYEQYF.